A selection of T cell receptor beta chains follows, all from one sample in a study of OX40 agonist ivuxolimab in advanced cancers. This table comes from immunoSEQ multiplex PCR, and its TCRdb copy is limited to in-frame clones, with some not included. The sample lists 35,000 to 40,000 clones; approximately 90% were seen once. The specimen was CD4+ or CD8+ T cells sorted from blood, collected in a trial of the OX40 agonist ivuxolimab. All receptors come from an adult with an advanced solid tumor such as melanoma, head and neck, liver or kidney cancer. Both conserved end residues are trimmed from each CDR3. The size entry is marked missing in some rows and otherwise reads once, few, many or a size class.

size: -
V: TRBV2
CDR3: ASISEQGGGYT

size: -
V: TRBV6-6
CDR3: ASSVPGQGYGYT

size: -
V: TRBV5-8
CDR3: ASSSGYRGNYGYT

size: -
V: TRBV19
CDR3: ASSPGQGGTEAF

size: -
V: TRBV7-8
CDR3: ASSPPGSGTYEQY

size: -
V: TRBV27
CDR3: ASSLGTWTVGELF

size: once
V: TRBV27
CDR3: ATSWGDPYEQY

size: -
V: TRBV6-1
CDR3: ASSAPGLAQFEQY

size: once
V: TRBV7-9
CDR3: ASQFPSGRAQTQY

size: few
V: TRBV18
CDR3: ASCRQGEASPLH

size: -
V: TRBV19
CDR3: ASSTSSYEQY

size: -
V: TRBV6-5
CDR3: ASSYGGELF

size: -
V: TRBV28
CDR3: ASSPRRARYNEQF

size: -
V: TRBV19
CDR3: ASSPAGTGGYEQY

size: -
V: TRBV10-3
CDR3: AISEPIGGLQETQY

size: -
V: TRBV20-1
CDR3: SAGTGSGYT

size: -
V: TRBV6-5
CDR3: ASSYSRTGQLYGYT

size: -
V: TRBV6-5
CDR3: ASSYASGEFPEQF

size: -
V: TRBV10-2
CDR3: ASSDRVYYGYT

size: -
V: TRBV7-9
CDR3: ASSIRDRGPYEQY

size: -
V: TRBV5-1
CDR3: ASSLEVSGTDTQY

size: medium-sized
V: TRBV29-1
CDR3: SAGPGRFADTQY

size: -
V: TRBV10-2
CDR3: ASGTGGETQY

size: -
V: TRBV29-1
CDR3: SVEEVGSGNYGYT

size: once
V: TRBV6-1
CDR3: ASSDLGGIPEAF

size: -
V: TRBV6-6
CDR3: ASSFRLPGQLKQY

size: -
V: TRBV7-9
CDR3: ASSGRGGEQF

size: -
V: TRBV7-7
CDR3: ASSWGTVGGELF

size: -
V: TRBV27
CDR3: ASSSGTSNEKLF

size: -
V: TRBV4-2
CDR3: ASSVPSGAKNIQY

size: once
V: TRBV6-1
CDR3: ASRNRGEETQY

size: -
V: TRBV4-1
CDR3: ASSQVTGEQF

size: -
V: TRBV15
CDR3: ATSRDKGGNQPQH

size: -
V: TRBV12-5
CDR3: ASGPGHRRRYEQY

size: -
V: TRBV6-1
CDR3: ASSEEAGIHTEAF

size: -
V: TRBV19
CDR3: ASRRAGEIYNEQF

size: -
V: TRBV6-5
CDR3: ASSYGLTEAF

size: -
V: TRBV5-6
CDR3: ASSPGLSASHEQF

size: -
V: TRBV19
CDR3: ASSPDLRRY

size: once
V: TRBV2
CDR3: ASIGSGGVNTGELF

size: -
V: TRBV5-1
CDR3: ASSLSGNQETQY

size: -
V: TRBV5-4
CDR3: ASSQGLAEYNEQF

size: -
V: TRBV9
CDR3: ASSFRDRTEAF

size: -
V: TRBV6-5
CDR3: ASSYSNPNPTDTQY

size: -
V: TRBV5-4
CDR3: ASSPLPRGVDGSYEQY

size: -
V: TRBV30
CDR3: AWRGVYREQY

size: once
V: TRBV6-5
CDR3: ASSYFGGFYEQY

size: once
V: TRBV9
CDR3: ASSVGLRGPQH